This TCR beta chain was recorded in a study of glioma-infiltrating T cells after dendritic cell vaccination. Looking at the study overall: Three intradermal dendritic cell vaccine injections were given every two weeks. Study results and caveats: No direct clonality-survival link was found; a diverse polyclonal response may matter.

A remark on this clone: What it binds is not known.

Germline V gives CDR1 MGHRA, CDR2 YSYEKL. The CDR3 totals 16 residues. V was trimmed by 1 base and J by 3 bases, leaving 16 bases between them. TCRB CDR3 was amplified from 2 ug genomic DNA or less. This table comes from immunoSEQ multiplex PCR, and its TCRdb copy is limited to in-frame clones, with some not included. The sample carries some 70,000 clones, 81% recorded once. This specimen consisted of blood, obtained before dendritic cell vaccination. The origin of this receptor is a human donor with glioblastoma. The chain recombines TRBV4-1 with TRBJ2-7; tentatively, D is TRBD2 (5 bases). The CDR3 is CASSQGRGIGHYEQYF. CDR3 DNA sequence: TGCGCCAGCAGCCAAGGTCGGGGAATAGGGCACTACGAGCAGTACTTC.